The 27 T cell receptor beta chains below come from one sample, sequenced in a study of identical twins. TCRdb reanalysed the 5' RACE reads using MiXCR and keeps one entry per CDR3 protein. The sample yields about 430,000 distinct CDR3 sequences, about 18% seen once. Input material: naive T cells sorted from blood. The receptors derive from a man between 45 and 60 years old in good health.

The table lists this clonotype with a few counts. The rearrangement joins TRBV20-1 to TRBJ2-7, with 7 bases lining up with TRBD2. CDR3 length equals 15 residues. Germline loops: CDR1 DFQATT, CDR2 SNEGSKA (reference sequence). The junction had 8 bases not matched to a gene; V was cut back by 1 base and J by 2 bases. The CDR3, as DNA: TGCAGTGCTAGAGCCCGCGGGGGAGGGACCTACGAGCAGTACTTC. It is translated as CSARARGGGTYEQYF.

The gene calls are TRBV20-1 and TRBJ2-7, with TRBD1 matching over 7 bases. The CDR3 contains 14 residues. CDR1 and CDR2 (germline): DFQATT, SNEGSKA (reference sequence). With V trimmed by 6 bases and J by 0 bases, 8 bases remained unmatched. CDR3 nucleotide sequence: TGCAGTGCCAAGGACAGGATTGACTCCTACGAGCAGTACTTC. Amino acids: CSAKDRIDSYEQYF.

The gene calls are TRBV11-2 and TRBJ2-7; 10 bases are shared with TRBD2. V lost 6 bases and J lost 6; bases outside the gene matches: 8. Germline V gene sequence: CDR1 SGHAT, CDR2 FQNNGV. CDR3 length: 14 residues. The CDR3 loop reads CASRNLAGVGEQYF. CDR3 bases: TGTGCCAGCAGGAACCTAGCGGGAGTTGGCGAGCAGTACTTC. The full variable domain, in which reference TRBV11-2 and TRBJ2-7 provide the parts outside the CDR3, is EAGVAQSPRYKIIEKRQSVAFWCNPISGHATLYWYQQILGQGPKLLIQFQNNGVVDDSQLPKDRFSAERLKGVDSTLKIQPAKLEDSAVYLCASRNLAGVGEQYFGPGTRLTVT.

Of note for this clonotype: With a much larger clone just one base away, this may be a read error. The chain employs TRBV5-1 and TRBJ2-3, with 13 positions matching TRBD2. CDR1 SGHRS and CDR2 YFSETQ come from the germline V gene. The CDR3 is 16 amino acids. The trim removed 4 bases at V and 1 base at J, leaving 3 bases unmatched. The CDR3 loop is CASSKGLAGGTDTQYF. DNA of the CDR3: TGCGCCAGCAGCAAAGGACTAGCGGGGGGCACAGATACGCAGTATTTT.

This clonotype occurred many times. The chain joins TRBV20-1 to TRBJ1-5, with D perhaps matching TRBD1 (6 bases). This CDR3 is 16 amino acids long. CDR1 is DFQATT and CDR2 is SNEGSKA in the germline V gene (reference sequence). V was clipped by 2 bases and J by 0 bases, with 14 bases between them. CDR3: CSARSWDNNSNQPQHF. CDR3 DNA: TGCAGTGCTAGATCATGGGACAACAATAGCAATCAGCCCCAGCATTTT.

On this clonotype itself: Just one base apart from a much larger clone, this may be a read error. The chain combines TRBV7-2 with TRBJ2-1; D is possibly TRBD1 (7 bases). Trimming removed 2 bases at V and 9 bases at J, with 14 bases between. The CDR3 contains 14 residues. Germline assignment: CDR1 SGHTA and CDR2 FQGNSA. The CDR3 loop is CASSLRQGGSEQFF. In nucleotides, the CDR3 is TGTGCCAGCAGCTTAAGACAGGGAGGCAGTGAGCAGTTCTTC.

The rearrangement joins TRBV7-9 to TRBJ2-5; perhaps TRBD2 as D (6 bases). Deletions cut 2 bases from V and 2 bases from J, with 15 bases between. The germline gives CDR1 SEHNR, CDR2 FQNEAQ (reference sequence). The CDR3 loop spans 16 amino acids. The CDR3 region is CASSLKKTGDQETQYF. The CDR3 DNA reads TGTGCCAGCAGCTTAAAAAAGACGGGAGATCAAGAGACCCAGTACTTC. Based on the CDR3 plus reference TRBV7-9 and TRBJ2-5, the full variable domain is DTGVSQNPRHKITKRGQNVTFRCDPISEHNRLYWYRQTLGQGPEFLTYFQNEAQLEKSRLLSDRFSAERPKGSFSTLEIQRTEQGDSAMYLCASSLKKTGDQETQYFGPGTRLLVL.

This clonotype was observed a handful of times. The chain has TRBV12-3 or TRBV12-4 and TRBJ2-5, with TRBD1 identical over 9 bases. Trimming cost V 6 bases and J 3 bases; bases outside gene matches: 2. The CDR3 spans 13 residues. Here the CDR3 DNA reads TGTGCCAGCAGACGGACAGGGGAAGAGACCCAGTACTTC. Its translation: CASRRTGEETQYF.

This clonotype has a handful of counts. The chain joins TRBV11-2 to TRBJ2-7, with unresolved D. Germline assignment: CDR1 SGHAT and CDR2 FQNNGV. V was pared by 3 bases and J by 0 bases, with 12 bases between. This CDR3 is built from 15 residues. CDR3 DNA sequence: TGTGCCAGCAGCTTGCCAGCCCAAAGCTCCTACGAGCAGTACTTC. Protein: CASSLPAQSSYEQYF.

The CDR3 region is CASQDGNTGELFF. Written as DNA, the CDR3 is TGTGCCAGCCAAGATGGGAACACCGGGGAGCTGTTTTTT. The rearrangement links TRBV11-3 to TRBJ2-2, with D hard to call. Germline V gives CDR1 SGHNT, CDR2 YENEEA. The V and J ends lost 8 bases and 1 base respectively, with 8 bases between them. The CDR3 has 13 residues.

The rearrangement links TRBV10-3 to TRBJ1-1; tentative D call: TRBD1 (5 bases). There are 12 residues in the CDR3. CDR1 ENHRY and CDR2 SYGVKD come from the germline V gene. V lost 11 bases and J lost 3, with 13 bases in between. Here the CDR3 DNA reads TGTGCCGTTGCTGGGGGGGACACTGAAGCTTTCTTT. Translated, it gives CAVAGGDTEAFF.

This clonotype was counted only a few times. This chain uses TRBV11-2 with TRBJ2-5, with TRBD2 matching 14 bases. The CDR3 contains 16 residues. Germline V gene lookup returns CDR1 SGHAT and CDR2 FQNNGV. With V trimmed by 4 bases and J by 1 base, 2 bases remained unmatched. This CDR3 is CASSSGLAGAQETQYF. CDR3 nucleotides: TGTGCCAGCAGCTCGGGACTAGCGGGGGCCCAAGAGACCCAGTACTTC.

The V call is TRBV10-3, the J call TRBJ2-7; D ambiguous. The CDR3 is made up of 13 amino acids. Germline CDR1 is ENHRY and CDR2 is SYGVKD. The CDR3 sequence is CATIPATYTEQYF. The CDR3 region has the DNA TGTGCAACAATCCCGGCTACCTACACGGAGCAGTACTTC.

This clonotype was seen ten or more times. The chain has TRBV12-3 or TRBV12-4 and TRBJ2-3, with 8 bases that match TRBD2. The CDR3 loop spans 14 amino acids. With 6 bases clipped from V and 1 base from J, the junction kept 3 bases outside the gene matches. This CDR3 reads CASRSRGGTDTQYF. As DNA, the CDR3 is TGTGCCAGCAGGTCGCGGGGGGGCACAGATACGCAGTATTTT.

This clonotype was picked up many times. The chain carries TRBV20-1 and TRBJ2-7; 8 nucleotides match TRBD2. Trimming at V came to 0 bases and at J to 2 bases, leaving 12 bases not matched to a gene. The germline gives CDR1 DFQATT, CDR2 SNEGSKA (reference sequence). The CDR3 spans 17 residues. In nucleotides, the CDR3 is TGCAGTGCTAGAGATCGGGTTAGCGGGGCTTTGACCTACGAGCAGTACTTC. Translated, it gives CSARDRVSGALTYEQYF.

This clonotype was seen ten or more times. The chain links TRBV20-1 to TRBJ1-4; D perhaps matches TRBD1 (6 bases). The germline V gene encodes CDR1 DFQATT and CDR2 SNEGSKA (reference sequence). This CDR3 region has 13 residues. V gave up 6 bases and J gave up 10 bases, with 18 bases separating them. This CDR3 is CSARRGGDGKLFF. The DNA of the CDR3 is TGCAGTGCAAGAAGAGGGGGGGATGGAAAACTGTTTTTT.

On this clonotype: A much larger clone sits a single nucleotide away, making a read error possible. The CDR3 does not end in the conserved phenylalanine or tryptophan, so this is likely a read error. The V call is TRBV7-8, the J call TRBJ1-1; TRBD1 might be the D (6 bases). This CDR3 is built from 16 residues. The germline V gene has CDR1 SGHVS and CDR2 FQNEAQ. Trimming removed 0 bases from V and 0 bases from J, with 11 bases in between. This CDR3 reads CASSLAPDRLNTEAFL. In DNA, the CDR3 is TGTGCCAGCAGCTTAGCGCCGGACAGATTGAACACTGAAGCTTTCCTT.

This clonotype showed up just a few times. This chain links TRBV7-2 with TRBJ1-2; 7 nucleotides match TRBD1. The CDR3 has 15 residues. J was trimmed by 4 bases and V by 5 bases; bases with no gene match: 10. Looked up from germline, CDR1 is SGHTA and CDR2 is FQGNSA. The CDR3 protein is CASSPEQGPTYGYTF. In nucleotides, the CDR3 is TGTGCCAGCAGCCCCGAACAGGGGCCCACCTATGGCTACACCTTC.

V usage is TRBV5-1 and J usage is TRBJ2-7, with unresolved D. This CDR3 is built from 14 residues. Looked up from germline, CDR1 is SGHRS and CDR2 is YFSETQ. Trimming took off 0 bases at V and 0 bases at J, with 7 bases between the two ends. In nucleotides, the CDR3 is TGCGCCAGCAGCTTGGACGTAAACTCCTACGAGCAGTACTTC. Its translation is CASSLDVNSYEQYF.

This clonotype occurred many times. The chain recombines TRBV6-5 with TRBJ1-1; tentatively, D is TRBD1 (5 bases). Trimming stripped 10 bases from V and 7 bases from J, with 13 bases between. Germline V gene lookup returns CDR1 MNHEY and CDR2 SVGAGI. This CDR3 spans 11 amino acids. CDR3 bases: TGTGCCACACAGAGAGGGGTTGAAGCTTTCTTT. This encodes CATQRGVEAFF.

The chain combines TRBV5-6 with TRBJ2-1; D might be TRBD1 (6 bases). The germline V gene has CDR1 SGHDT and CDR2 YYEEEE. Trimming took off 1 base at V and 4 bases at J, with 12 bases between the two ends. The CDR3 extends over 15 amino acids. CDR3 coding DNA: TGTGCCAGCAGCTTGACAACCGGACAGTACAATGAGCAGTTCTTC. It encodes CASSLTTGQYNEQFF.

In its sample, this clonotype was seen a few times. V gene TRBV5-4 combines with J gene TRBJ2-1; D might be TRBD2 (5 bases). This CDR3 contains 13 residues. V was pared by 4 bases and J by 15 bases, with 20 bases between. Germline-derived CDR1 and CDR2 are SGHNT and YYREEE (reference sequence). This CDR3 reads CASSPRFLGELFF. The DNA for the CDR3 is TGTGCCAGCAGCCCCCGTTTTCTCGGGGAGTTGTTCTTC. Using reference TRBV5-4 and TRBJ2-1 for the parts outside the CDR3, the full variable domain is ETGVTQSPTHLIKTRGQQVTLRCSSQSGHNTVSWYQQALGQGPQFIFQYYREEENGRGNFPPRFSGLQFPNYSSELNVNALELDDSALYLCASSPRFLGELFFGPGTRLTVL.

This clonotype has ten or more counts. The chain is built from TRBV29-1 and TRBJ2-4, with D unresolved. The CDR3 contains 11 residues. Germline V CDR1 and CDR2: SQVTM, ANQGSEA. Trimming pared 3 bases from V and 6 bases from J, leaving 6 bases between. CDR3 bases: TGCAGCGTTGACAGCTTAAACATTCAGTACTTC. Encoded protein: CSVDSLNIQYF.

This clonotype has only a few counts. The chain employs TRBV20-1 and TRBJ2-7, with a possible D match to TRBD1 (6 bases). In germline, CDR1 is DFQATT, CDR2 SNEGSKA (reference sequence). Trimming took off 1 base at V and 2 bases at J, with 9 bases between the two ends. This CDR3 contains 13 residues. CDR3 protein: CSARGTETYEQYF. CDR3 bases: TGCAGTGCTAGAGGGACAGAGACCTACGAGCAGTACTTC.

This clonotype showed up many times. The V and J genes are TRBV20-1 and TRBJ1-5, with 7 nucleotides matching TRBD1. This CDR3 is 14 amino acids long. V lost 4 bases, J lost 2 bases, and 5 bases stayed unmatched. The germline gives CDR1 DFQATT, CDR2 SNEGSKA (reference sequence). DNA of the CDR3: TGCAGTGCTAACCCCGGGACAGGCAATCAGCCCCAGCATTTT. As protein: CSANPGTGNQPQHF.

The chain employs TRBV20-1 and TRBJ2-3; 7 positions match TRBD2. CDR3 length equals 15 residues. The J segment lost 1 base and the V segment lost 2 bases, leaving 6 bases of the junction unmatched. Per the germline V gene, CDR1 is DFQATT and CDR2 is SNEGSKA (reference sequence). Here the CDR3 DNA reads TGCAGTGCTAGACTGCGGGAGTTTGGCACAGATACGCAGTATTTT. Translated, it gives CSARLREFGTDTQYF.

The chain uses TRBV4-3 and TRBJ2-5; D is perhaps TRBD1 (6 bases). There are 15 residues in the CDR3. Trimming stripped 1 base from V and 2 bases from J, with 11 bases between. Germline V gene data show CDR1 as LGHNA and CDR2 as YSLEER. This chain's CDR3 is CASSQGWDTQETQYF. Here the CDR3 DNA reads TGCGCCAGCAGCCAAGGATGGGACACTCAAGAGACCCAGTACTTC.